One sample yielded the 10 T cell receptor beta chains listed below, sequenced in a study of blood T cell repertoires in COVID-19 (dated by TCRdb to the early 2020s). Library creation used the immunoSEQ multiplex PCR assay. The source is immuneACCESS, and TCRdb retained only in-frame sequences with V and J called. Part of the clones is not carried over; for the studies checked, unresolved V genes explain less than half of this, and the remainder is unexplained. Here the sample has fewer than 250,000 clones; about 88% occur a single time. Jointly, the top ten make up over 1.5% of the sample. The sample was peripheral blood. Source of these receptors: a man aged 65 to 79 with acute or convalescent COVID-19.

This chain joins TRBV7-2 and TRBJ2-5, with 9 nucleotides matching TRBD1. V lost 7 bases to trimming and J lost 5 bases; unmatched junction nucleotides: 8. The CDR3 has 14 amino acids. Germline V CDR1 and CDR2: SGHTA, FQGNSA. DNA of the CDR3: TGTGCCAGCACCCGGACAGGGGCTCAGGAGACCCAGTACTTC. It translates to CASTRTGAQETQYF.

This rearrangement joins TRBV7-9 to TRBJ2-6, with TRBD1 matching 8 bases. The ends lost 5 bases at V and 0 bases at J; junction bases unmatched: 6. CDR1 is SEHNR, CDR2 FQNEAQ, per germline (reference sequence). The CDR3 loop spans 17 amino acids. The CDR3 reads CASSPGQVPSGANVLTF. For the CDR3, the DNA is TGTGCCAGCAGCCCGGGACAGGTCCCCTCTGGGGCCAACGTCCTGACTTTC.

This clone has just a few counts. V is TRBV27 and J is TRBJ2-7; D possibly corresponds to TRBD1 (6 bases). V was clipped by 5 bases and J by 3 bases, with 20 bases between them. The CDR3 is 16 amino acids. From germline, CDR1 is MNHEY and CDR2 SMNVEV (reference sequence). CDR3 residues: CASSPTGLSPLYEQYF. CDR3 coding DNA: TGTGCCAGCAGTCCGACAGGACTTTCGCCCCTCTACGAGCAGTACTTC.

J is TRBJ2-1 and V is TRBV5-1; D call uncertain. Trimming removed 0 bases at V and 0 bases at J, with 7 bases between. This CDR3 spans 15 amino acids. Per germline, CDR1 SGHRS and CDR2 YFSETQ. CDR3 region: CASSLETYSYNEQFF. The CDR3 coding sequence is TGCGCCAGCAGCTTGGAGACATACTCCTACAATGAGCAGTTCTTC.

The CDR3 sequence: CASSFERTSGTGELFF. CDR3 nucleotides: TGCGCCAGCAGCTTCGAACGGACTAGCGGGACCGGGGAGCTGTTTTTT. This rearrangement joins TRBV5-1 to TRBJ2-2; 11 bases align to TRBD2. The CDR3 is 16 amino acids. The junction had 5 bases not matched to a gene; V was cut back by 2 bases and J by 5 bases. Germline V gene lookup returns CDR1 SGHRS and CDR2 YFSETQ.

The CDR3 sequence is CASSATETTNSPLHF. In DNA form, the CDR3 reads TGCGCCAGCAGCGCGACAGAAACAACTAATTCACCCCTCCACTTT. The V and J genes are TRBV5-1 and TRBJ1-6, with a tentative D call TRBD1 (5 bases). The V end was cut by 4 bases, the J end by 6 bases, with 14 bases between. CDR1 and CDR2 from the germline V gene are SGHRS and YFSETQ. This CDR3 region has 15 residues.

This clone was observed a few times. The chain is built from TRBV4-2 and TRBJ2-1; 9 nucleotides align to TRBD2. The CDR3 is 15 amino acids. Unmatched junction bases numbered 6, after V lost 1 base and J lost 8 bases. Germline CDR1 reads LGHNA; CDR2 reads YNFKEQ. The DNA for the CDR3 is TGTGCCAGCAGCCAAGTAGCGGGAGAGGACTATGAGCAGTTCTTC. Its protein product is CASSQVAGEDYEQFF.

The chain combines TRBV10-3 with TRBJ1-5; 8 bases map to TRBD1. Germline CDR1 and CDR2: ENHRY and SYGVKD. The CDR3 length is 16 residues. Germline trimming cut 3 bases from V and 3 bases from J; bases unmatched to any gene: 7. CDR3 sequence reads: CAISDPDRAVNQPQHF. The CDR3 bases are TGTGCCATCAGTGATCCGGACAGGGCGGTCAATCAGCCCCAGCATTTT.

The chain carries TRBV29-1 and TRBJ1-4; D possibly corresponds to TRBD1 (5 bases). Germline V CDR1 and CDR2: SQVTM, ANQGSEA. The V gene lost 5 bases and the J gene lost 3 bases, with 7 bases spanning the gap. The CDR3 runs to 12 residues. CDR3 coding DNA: TGCAGCGTTAGACAGTCTAATGAAAAACTGTTTTTT. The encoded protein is CSVRQSNEKLFF.

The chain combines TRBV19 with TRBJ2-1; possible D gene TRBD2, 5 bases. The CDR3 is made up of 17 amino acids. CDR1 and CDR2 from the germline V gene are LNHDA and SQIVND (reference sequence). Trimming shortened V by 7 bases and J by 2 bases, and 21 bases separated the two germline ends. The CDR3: CASTHRPSLNPYNEQFF. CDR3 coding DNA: TGTGCCAGTACCCATCGTCCTAGCCTGAACCCCTACAATGAGCAGTTCTTC.